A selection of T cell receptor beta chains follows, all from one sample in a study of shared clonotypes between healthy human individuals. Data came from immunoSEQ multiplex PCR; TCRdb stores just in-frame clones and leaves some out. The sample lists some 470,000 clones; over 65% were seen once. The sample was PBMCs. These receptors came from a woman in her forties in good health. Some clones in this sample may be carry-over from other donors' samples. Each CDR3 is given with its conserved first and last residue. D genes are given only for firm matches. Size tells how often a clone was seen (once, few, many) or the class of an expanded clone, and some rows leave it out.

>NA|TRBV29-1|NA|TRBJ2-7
TGCAGCGTCCTCAGCGACTACTACGAGCAGTACTTC
CSVLSDYYEQYF
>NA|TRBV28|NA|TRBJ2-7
TGTGCCAGCGGCCCGCGATTCTACGAGCAGTACTTC
CASGPRFYEQYF
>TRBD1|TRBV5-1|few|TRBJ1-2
TGCGCCAGCAGCTTGGGACAGGGCATCTATGGCTACACCTTC
CASSLGQGIYGYTF
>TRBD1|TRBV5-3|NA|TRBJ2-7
TGTGCCAGAAGCTTGATACAGGGGGCTGCTCATTACGAGCAGTACTTC
CARSLIQGAAHYEQYF
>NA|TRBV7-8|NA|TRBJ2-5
TGTGCCAGCAGCATCCCGACAGCTTCGACCCAGTACTTC
CASSIPTASTQYF
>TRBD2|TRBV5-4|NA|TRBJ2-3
TGTGCCAGCAAACTAGCGGGAGATACAGATACGCAGTATTTT
CASKLAGDTDTQYF
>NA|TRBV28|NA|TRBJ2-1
TGTGCCAGCAGTTTATTTACGGTCGGCAGGAGCAATGAGCAGTTCTTC
CASSLFTVGRSNEQFF
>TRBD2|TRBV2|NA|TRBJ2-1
TGTGCCAGCAGCGGTAGAGCGGGAGTTGAGCAGTTCTTC
CASSGRAGVEQFF
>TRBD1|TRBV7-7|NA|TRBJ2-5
TGTGCTAGCAGCCCCGGGACAGGACAAGAGACCCAGTACTTC
CASSPGTGQETQYF
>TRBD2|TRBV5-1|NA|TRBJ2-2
TGCGCCAGCAGTTCAAAGCGGGAGACCACCGGGGAGCTGTTTTTT
CASSSKRETTGELFF
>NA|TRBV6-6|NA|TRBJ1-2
TGTGCCAGCAGTGGAGGAGGACAGTCTTTCTATGGCTACACCTTC
CASSGGGQSFYGYTF
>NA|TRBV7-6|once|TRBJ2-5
TGTGCCAGCAGCCGGCCGTCTCTTCAAGAGACCCAGTACTTC
CASSRPSLQETQYF
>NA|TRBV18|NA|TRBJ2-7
TGTGCCAGCTCACCCGGCCGCGGGACGGACCTCTCCTACGAGCAGTACTTC
CASSPGRGTDLSYEQYF
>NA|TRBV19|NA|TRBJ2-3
TGTGCCAGTAGTATAGCCCCCAGGGCGGGCACAGATACGCAGTATTTT
CASSIAPRAGTDTQYF
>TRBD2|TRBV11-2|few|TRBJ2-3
TGTGCCAGCAGCTTAGGGCATAGCGGGAGCACAGATACGCAGTATTTT
CASSLGHSGSTDTQYF
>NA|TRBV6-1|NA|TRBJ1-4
TGTGCCAGCAGTGTGTTTGTGGCAACTAATGAAAAACTGTTTTTT
CASSVFVATNEKLFF
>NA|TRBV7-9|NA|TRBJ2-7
TGTGCCAGCACCCCCGACTACCCCTACGAGCAGTACTTC
CASTPDYPYEQYF
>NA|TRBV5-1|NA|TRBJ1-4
TGCGCCAGCAGCTTGGGGGGGGTCCCCAATGAAAAACTGTTTTTT
CASSLGGVPNEKLFF
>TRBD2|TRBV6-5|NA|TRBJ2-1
TGTGCCAGCAGTCCCGGGGGGGGACGGCATGAGCAGTTCTTC
CASSPGGGRHEQFF
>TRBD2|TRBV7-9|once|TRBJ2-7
TGTGCCAGCAGCTTAGATGCGGGAGTCGTCTACGAGCAGTACTTC
CASSLDAGVVYEQYF
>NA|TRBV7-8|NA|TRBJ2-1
TGTGCCAGCAGCGCATCGCCCAACGGGAACAATGAGCAGTTCTTC
CASSASPNGNNEQFF
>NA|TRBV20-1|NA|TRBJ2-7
TGCAGTGCTATGAGCTACGAGCAGTACTTC
CSAMSYEQYF
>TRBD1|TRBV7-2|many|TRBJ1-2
TGTGCCAGCAGCCGGACAGGGGGTAACTATGGCTACACCTTC
CASSRTGGNYGYTF
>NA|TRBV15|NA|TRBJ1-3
TGTGCCACCAGCAGAGATACGGGCCACTCTGGAAACACCATATATTTT
CATSRDTGHSGNTIYF
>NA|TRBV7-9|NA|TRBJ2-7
TGTGCCAGCAGCCAAGTTTTAAGCGAGTCCTACGAGCAGTACTTC
CASSQVLSESYEQYF
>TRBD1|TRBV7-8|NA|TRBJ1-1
TGTGCCAGCAGCCTACAGGGGGCTTATCCGACTGAAGCTTTCTTT
CASSLQGAYPTEAFF
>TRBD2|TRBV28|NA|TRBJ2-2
TGTGCCAGCAAAACAGGACTAGCCGTAGTCACCGGGGAGCTGTTTTTT
CASKTGLAVVTGELFF
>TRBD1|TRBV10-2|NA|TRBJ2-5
TGCGCCAGCAGCGGGACAGGGGGCGCGGAGACCCAGTACTTC
CASSGTGGAETQYF
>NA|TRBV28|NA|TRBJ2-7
TGTGCCAGCAGTACCCCCCGGGGAGAGGGCTACGAGCAGTACTTC
CASSTPRGEGYEQYF
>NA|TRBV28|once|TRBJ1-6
TGTGCCAGCTTCGCCGGACAGCAAAATTCACCCCTCCACTTT
CASFAGQQNSPLHF
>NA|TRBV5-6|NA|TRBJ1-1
TGTGCCAGCAGCTTCGTGGACAGCACTGAAGCTTTCTTT
CASSFVDSTEAFF
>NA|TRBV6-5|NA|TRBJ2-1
TGTGCCAGCAGTGAGGTTCGGATTGATGAGCAGTTCTTC
CASSEVRIDEQFF
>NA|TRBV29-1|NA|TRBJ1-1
TGCAGCGTCGAGCGCGGCTCGGAAGGCACTGAAGCTTTCTTT
CSVERGSEGTEAFF
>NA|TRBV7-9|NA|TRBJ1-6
TGTGCCAGCAGCCCCGGGGCGGGGGCGCAGAATTCACCCCTCCACTTT
CASSPGAGAQNSPLHF
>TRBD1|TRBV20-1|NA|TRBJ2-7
TGCAGTACCGGGACAGGGGTCGAGCAGTACTTC
CSTGTGVEQYF
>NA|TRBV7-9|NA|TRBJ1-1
TGTGCCAGCAGCCCACAGGGGAACACTGAAGCTTTCTTT
CASSPQGNTEAFF
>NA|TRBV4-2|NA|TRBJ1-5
TGTGCCAGCAGCCAAGATAGAGCCCTGCCCCAGCATTTT
CASSQDRALPQHF
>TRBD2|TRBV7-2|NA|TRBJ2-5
TGTGCCAGCAGCTCGAGACTAGCGGGGATAAAAGAGACCCAGTACTTC
CASSSRLAGIKETQYF
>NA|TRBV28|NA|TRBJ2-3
TGTGCCAGCAGTTTGAAGGAAACTCCAGATACGCAGTATTTT
CASSLKETPDTQYF
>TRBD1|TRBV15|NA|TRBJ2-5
TGTGCCACCAGCAGAGGGGCGATAAGACAGGGGGCGCGGGAGACCCAGTACTTC
CATSRGAIRQGARETQYF
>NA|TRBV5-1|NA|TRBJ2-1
TGCGCCAGCAGCTACGGGTTTACCTACTCCTACAATGAGCAGTTCTTC
CASSYGFTYSYNEQFF
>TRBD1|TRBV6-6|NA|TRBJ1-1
TGTGCCAGCAGTTACCCGGGGACAGGGGAAGCTTTCTTT
CASSYPGTGEAFF
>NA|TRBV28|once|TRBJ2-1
TGTGCCAGCACCACCCCCCCTTCTGGACAGAACAATGAGCAGTTCTTC
CASTTPPSGQNNEQFF
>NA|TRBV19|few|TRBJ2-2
TGTGCCAGTAGTATTTTAGGGGGCGGGGAGCTGTTTTTT
CASSILGGGELFF
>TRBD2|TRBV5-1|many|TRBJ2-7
TGCGCCAGCAGCCCAGGACTAGCGGGAGTAGCATACGAGCAGTACTTC
CASSPGLAGVAYEQYF
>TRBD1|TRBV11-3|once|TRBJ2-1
TGTGCCAGCAGCCTCCAGGGGGTTAATGAGCAGTTCTTC
CASSLQGVNEQFF
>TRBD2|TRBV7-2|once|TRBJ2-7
TGTGCCAGCAGCTTAGTGCTTAGCGGGAGTCGCGAGCAGTACTTC
CASSLVLSGSREQYF
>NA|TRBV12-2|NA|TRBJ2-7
TGTGCAAGTCGCTTTAGCTCCGGACTAGCTAGCTACGAGCAGTACTTC
CASRFSSGLASYEQYF
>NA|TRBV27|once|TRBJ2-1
TGTGCCAGCAGCGACCTGGGGGACAATGAGCAGTTCTTC
CASSDLGDNEQFF
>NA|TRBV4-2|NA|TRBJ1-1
TGTGCCAGCAGCCAAGATGGGGGGGGGAACACTGAAGCTTTCTTT
CASSQDGGGNTEAFF
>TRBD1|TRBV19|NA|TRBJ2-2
TGTGCCAGTAGTATCCCTTGGGACAGCCTGAACACCGGGGAGCTGTTTTTT
CASSIPWDSLNTGELFF
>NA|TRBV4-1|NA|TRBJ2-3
TGCGCCAGCAGCCAAGTGTACGGGCCCACAGATACGCAGTATTTT
CASSQVYGPTDTQYF
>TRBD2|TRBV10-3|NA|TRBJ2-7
TGTGCCATCAGCAGTGCAGCGGGAGCCTCCTACGAGCAGTACTTC
CAISSAAGASYEQYF
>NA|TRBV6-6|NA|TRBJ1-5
TGTGCCAGCAGTTACTCCCGACAGGCGGGCCAGCCCCAGCATTTT
CASSYSRQAGQPQHF
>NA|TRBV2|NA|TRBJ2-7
TGTGCCAGCAGTGATAGGTCCTACGAGCAGTACTTC
CASSDRSYEQYF